The next 27 T cell receptor beta chains were all read from a single sample in a study of Graves' ophthalmopathy and Graves' hyperthyroidism. RNA served as the template for amplifying TCR beta CDR3 regions. The first round was an RT-PCR with HTBI primers, and the second round was a multiplex PCR. Via MiXCR, TCRdb re-called the multiplex PCR reads, giving one row per CDR3 protein. The profile covers more than 1,000,000 distinct CDR3 sequences, with 35% to 45% appearing a single time and around 10% taken by the ten largest. Sequenced sample: peripheral blood or thyroid tissue (not recorded which). The receptors derive from an adult man with Graves' hyperthyroidism.

This clonotype turned up a few times. The V call is TRBV5-1, the J call TRBJ2-7; D gene ambiguous. V lost 3 bases and J lost 7, with 11 bases in between. The CDR3 consists of 12 residues. Germline CDR1 reads SGHRS; CDR2 reads YFSETQ. CDR3 loop: CASSYDPKEQYF. The DNA of the CDR3 is TGCGCCAGCAGCTACGACCCCAAGGAGCAGTACTTC.

CDR3 residues: CASSDRDRVSYEQYF. DNA for the CDR3: TGTGCCAGCAGCGACCGGGACAGGGTCTCCTACGAGCAGTACTTC. V gene TRBV7-8 combines with J gene TRBJ2-7; 9 bases fit TRBD1. CDR3 size: 15 residues. J lost 0 bases, V lost 5 bases, and 5 bases had no gene match. Per germline, CDR1 SGHVS and CDR2 FQNEAQ.

V and J are TRBV7-9 and TRBJ2-2; no reliable D call. Trimming removed 1 base from V and 7 bases from J, with 7 bases in between. Germline CDR1 SEHNR, CDR2 FQNEAQ (reference sequence). The CDR3 totals 13 residues. DNA of the CDR3: TGTGCCAGCAGCTTAGACTTGTACGGGGAGCTGTTTTTT. Translation gives CASSLDLYGELFF.

This chain uses TRBV28 with TRBJ2-5; D possibly matches TRBD1 or TRBD2 (7 bases each). Trimming stripped 6 bases from V and 3 bases from J, with 14 bases between. Germline loops: CDR1 MDHEN, CDR2 SYDVKM. This CDR3 comprises 14 residues. CDR3 DNA sequence: TGTGCCAGCAGCGGGGGGACAGAGAAAGAGACCCAGTACTTC. It encodes CASSGGTEKETQYF. Based on the CDR3 plus reference TRBV28 and TRBJ2-5, the full variable domain is DVKVTQSSRYLVKRTGEKVFLECVQDMDHENMFWYRQDPGLGLRLIYFSYDVKMKEKGDIPEGYSVSREKKERFSLILESASTNQTSMYLCASSGGTEKETQYFGPGTRLLVL.

The sample holds many counts of this clonotype. The rearrangement joins TRBV14 to TRBJ1-1; D remains unclear. V lost 0 bases and J 7 bases, leaving 9 bases between the germline ends. This CDR3 has 13 amino acids. CDR1 and CDR2 from the germline V gene are SGHDN and FVKESK. CDR3 bases: TGTGCCAGCAGCCAAGATCTAGTCAGTGAAGCTTTCTTT. It codes for CASSQDLVSEAFF.

V usage is TRBV5-6 and J usage is TRBJ1-6; D gene ambiguous. Trimming left V 0 bases short and J 13 bases short, with 8 bases between. The CDR3 runs 12 residues. The germline V gene encodes CDR1 SGHDT and CDR2 YYEEEE. CDR3: CASSLAVGPLHF. For the CDR3, the DNA is TGTGCCAGCAGCTTGGCCGTCGGGCCCCTCCACTTT.

Turning to this clonotype: One base away lies a much larger clone, so this may be a sequencing read error. The rearrangement uses TRBV25-1 and TRBJ1-6; D is unresolved. This CDR3 is 13 amino acids long. The germline gives CDR1 MGHDK, CDR2 SYGVNS. DNA of the CDR3: TGTGCCAGCAGCCAAGTAGGGAAATCACCCCCCCACTTT. Amino acids: CASSQVGKSPPHF.

This clonotype was counted ten times or more. The chain joins TRBV7-8 to TRBJ1-6; D gene uncertain. The CDR3 contains 13 residues. Germline V CDR1 and CDR2: SGHVS, FQNEAQ. Trimming removed 1 base at V and 3 bases at J, with 1 base between. This chain's CDR3 is CASSLDYNSPLHF. The CDR3 coding sequence is TGTGCCAGCAGCTTAGACTATAATTCACCCCTCCACTTT.

This clonotype was found a few times. This rearrangement joins TRBV7-8 to TRBJ1-3; a weak D match, TRBD1 (6 bases). The CDR3 runs 17 residues. V shed 5 bases and J shed 2 bases, with 19 bases lying between them. Per germline, CDR1 SGHVS and CDR2 FQNEAQ. For the CDR3, the DNA is TGTGCCAGCAGCCCTCGAAAGGGGGTATTTGCTGGAAACACCATATATTTT. This translates into CASSPRKGVFAGNTIYF.

The count of this clonotype is one. CDR3 DNA: TGCAGCGTTCGGGAGGGGAGCAATCAGCCCCAGCATTTT. It yields the protein CSVREGSNQPQHF. The chain has TRBV29-1 and TRBJ1-5, with a weak D call TRBD1 (5 bases). The CDR3 loop spans 13 amino acids. The germline V gene has CDR1 SQVTM and CDR2 ANQGSEA. The V and J ends lost 5 bases and 1 base respectively, with 9 bases between them.

The chain has TRBV11-2 and TRBJ2-7; 11 bases fit TRBD2. The J segment lost 4 bases and the V segment lost 5 bases, leaving 7 bases of the junction unmatched. The germline CDR1 and CDR2 sequences are SGHAT and FQNNGV. This CDR3 has 15 amino acids. CDR3 sequence (DNA): TGTGCCAGCAGCGTGCTATCTAGCGGGGGGTACGAGCAGTACTTC. It encodes CASSVLSSGGYEQYF.

This sequence joins TRBV25-1 and TRBJ1-6; D is possibly TRBD1 (6 bases). Germline CDR1 reads MGHDK; CDR2 reads SYGVNS. The germline V and J ends were trimmed by 7 bases and 6 bases, with 13 bases remaining between them. CDR3 length: 14 amino acids. CDR3 sequence (DNA): TGTGCCAGCAATGGAACAGGGAGTAATTCACCCCTCCACTTT. Amino acids: CASNGTGSNSPLHF.

V is TRBV19 and J is TRBJ1-2, with no clear D. The CDR3 length is 14 residues. Germline V CDR1 and CDR2: LNHDA, SQIVND (reference sequence). V lost 5 bases and J 4 bases, leaving 14 bases between the germline ends. The CDR3 here is CASSVLQYSYGYTF. The CDR3 DNA reads as TGTGCCAGTAGTGTCCTACAATACAGCTATGGCTACACCTTC.

For this clonotype: One base away lies a much larger clone, so this may be a sequencing read error. The gene calls are TRBV20-1 and TRBJ1-1, with unresolved D. The germline gives CDR1 DFQATT, CDR2 SNEGSKA (reference sequence). The CDR3 has 13 amino acids. Trimming took 5 bases from V and 5 from J, leaving 15 bases between them. The CDR3, as DNA: TGCAGTGCTGGAGTGGTAATTAGGACTGAAGCTTTCTTT. It encodes CSAGVVIRTEAFF.

This sequence joins TRBV12-3 or TRBV12-4 and TRBJ1-2; 9 bases map to TRBD1. CDR3 length equals 14 residues. V lost 6 bases and J lost 8; bases outside the gene matches: 10. CDR3 sequence: CASREGQGTIGYTF. The CDR3 DNA follows: TGTGCCAGCAGAGAGGGACAGGGTACTATAGGCTACACCTTC.

This clonotype was observed a few times. The chain uses TRBV6-5 and TRBJ1-2, with D perhaps TRBD1 (5 bases). The CDR3 spans 15 residues. The V end was cut by 5 bases, the J end by 3 bases, with 16 bases between. From germline, CDR1 is MNHEY and CDR2 SVGAGI. The CDR3 nucleotides read TGTGCCAGCAGTAGGACACCCAAACAGGACTATGGCTACACCTTC. The encoded protein is CASSRTPKQDYGYTF.

V gene TRBV7-6 combines with J gene TRBJ1-2, with D perhaps TRBD1 (6 bases). CDR1 is SGHVS, CDR2 FNYEAQ, per germline. V was clipped by 6 bases and J by 10 bases, with 15 bases between them. The CDR3 runs 12 residues. CDR3 region: CASSSRDTYYTF. The CDR3 coding sequence is TGTGCCAGCAGTAGCCGGGACACCTACTACACCTTC.

In this sample, this clonotype turned up many times. The chain has TRBV19 and TRBJ1-5; D gene uncertain. With 1 base removed from V and 2 bases from J, the gap between germline ends came to 3 bases. Germline CDR1 is LNHDA and CDR2 is SQIVND (reference sequence). The CDR3 spans 13 residues. For the CDR3, the DNA is TGTGCCAGTAGTATAGTCCGCAATCAGCCCCAGCATTTT. This sequence encodes CASSIVRNQPQHF.

The chain links TRBV25-1 to TRBJ2-7, with D perhaps given as TRBD1 or TRBD2 (6 bases each). Trimming cost V 1 base and J 0 bases, with 13 bases left between them. CDR3 length: 16 residues. Germline loops: CDR1 MGHDK, CDR2 SYGVNS. Written as DNA, the CDR3 is TGTGCCAGCAGTGAATTCCCGGGGGCGACCTCCTACGAGCAGTACTTC. This translates into CASSEFPGATSYEQYF.

This clonotype was detected ten times or more. V usage is TRBV12-3 or TRBV12-4 and J usage is TRBJ2-5; a possible D gene is TRBD1 (6 bases). V lost 5 bases and J lost 7, with 17 bases in between. The CDR3 loop spans 14 amino acids. CDR3 region: CASSPGDTAGTQYF. In DNA form, the CDR3 reads TGTGCCAGCAGTCCCGGGGACACCGCGGGGACCCAGTACTTC.

This clonotype has a count of ten or more. The chain carries TRBV7-8 and TRBJ1-1; 7 nucleotides agree with TRBD1. The CDR3 is 14 amino acids. After removal of 8 bases from V and 4 bases from J, the junction contained 10 bases not matched to a gene. Germline lookup yields CDR1 SGHVS and CDR2 FQNEAQ. In DNA form, the CDR3 reads TGTGCCAGCGAACCGACAGGGAGGAGCACTGAAGCTTTCTTT. Translating gives CASEPTGRSTEAFF.

This clonotype was recorded at least ten times. This rearrangement joins TRBV19 to TRBJ1-5; D unclear. The ends were cut back, 3 bases at V and 9 bases at J, with 6 bases in the middle. CDR1 and CDR2 from the germline V gene are LNHDA and SQIVND (reference sequence). This CDR3 is built from 11 residues. The CDR3 DNA is TGTGCCAGTAGTATGCCAGGGCCCCAGCATTTT. This encodes CASSMPGPQHF. Drawing the rest from reference TRBV19 and TRBJ1-5, the complete variable domain is DGGITQSPKYLFRKEGQNVTLSCEQNLNHDAMYWYRQDPGQGLRLIYYSQIVNDFQKGDIAEGYSVSREKKESFPLTVTSAQKNPTAFYLCASSMPGPQHFGDGTRLSIL.

Note on this clonotype: The junction and the germline gene differ at one end; a read error may be behind it. The chain uses TRBV5-1 and TRBJ2-7, with D hard to call. Germline V gene data show CDR1 as SGHRS and CDR2 as YFSETQ. The CDR3 has 12 residues. The CDR3 region is CASGLARGEQYF. The CDR3, as DNA: TGCGCCAGCGGCTTGGCTCGTGGCGAGCAGTACTTC. Complete variable domain (other parts from reference TRBV5-1 and TRBJ2-7): KAGVTQTPRYLIKTRGQQVTLSCSPISGHRSVSWYQQTPGQGLQFLFEYFSETQRNKGNFPGRFSGRQFSNSRSEMNVSTLELGDSALYLCASGLARGEQYFGPGTRLTVT.

The J gene is TRBJ1-1, the V gene TRBV6-6, with 8 bases that match TRBD1. CDR1 and CDR2 (germline): MNHNY, SVGAGI (reference sequence). Trimming at V came to 5 bases and at J to 4 bases, leaving 9 bases not matched to a gene. This CDR3 has 15 amino acids. CDR3 coding DNA: TGTGCCAGCAGTGAGGTGGCAGGGACAGGCACTGAAGCTTTCTTT. Amino acid sequence: CASSEVAGTGTEAFF.

There are many counts of this clonotype. The CDR3 reads CASSKWTGGNQPQHF. The CDR3 nucleotides read TGTGCCAGCAGTAAATGGACAGGGGGCAATCAGCCCCAGCATTTT. The chain employs TRBV12-3 or TRBV12-4 and TRBJ1-5; 9 bases match TRBD1. The CDR3 contains 15 residues. V was pared by 5 bases and J by 2 bases, with 4 bases of the junction left unmatched.

This clonotype was detected ten times or more. This chain links TRBV5-1 with TRBJ1-1, with D tentatively TRBD1 (6 bases). This CDR3 has 14 amino acids. Germline CDR1 and CDR2: SGHRS and YFSETQ. V lost 3 bases and J lost 1, with 10 bases in between. CDR3 in DNA: TGCGCCAGCAGCTCGGGGACACAGAACACTGAAGCTTTCTTT. This translates into CASSSGTQNTEAFF.

This clonotype was counted at least ten times. The V gene is TRBV11-2, the J gene TRBJ1-2; D perhaps matches TRBD1 (6 bases). Trimming stripped 4 bases from V and 4 bases from J, with 19 bases between. The CDR3 consists of 16 residues. Germline CDR1 SGHAT, CDR2 FQNNGV. The CDR3 sequence is CASSYHKPDSAYGYTF. CDR3 coding DNA: TGTGCCAGCAGCTACCATAAGCCGGACAGCGCCTATGGCTACACCTTC.